The source of this T cell receptor beta chain is a study of graft-versus-host responses after intestinal transplantation (TCRdb year 2021). Background on the whole study: Multivisceral, liver-intestinal, or isolated intestinal transplants were received by the recipients. The cohort enrolled 24 intestinal transplant recipients including one retransplant, and a few patients lacking pretransplant specimens were excluded. Instead of going to the commercial service, samples from a few later patients were sequenced in-house on an Illumina MiSeq and processed with MiXCR. Donor T cell macrochimerism was defined as a peak of at least 4% donor T cells among recipient peripheral blood mononuclear cells. Every recipient was given anti-thymocyte globulin induction, followed by 2 to 4 years of maintenance tacrolimus and steroids. To identify alloreactive clones, pre-transplant mixed lymphocyte reaction products were sequenced and compared with unstimulated pre-transplant donor and recipient T cells. Bulk TCR-beta CDR3 sequencing was used to track graft-versus-host and host-versus-graft alloreactive T cell clones in the graft, circulation and bone marrow after intestinal transplantation.

CDR1 MNHEY and CDR2 SVGAGI were looked up in the germline V gene. CDR3 length: 14 amino acids, cysteine to phenylalanine. Here the CDR3 DNA is all that survives: 42 bases in frame from base 1. The V and J ends are trimmed by 6 bases and 2 bases, leaving 13 bases between them. A single count supports this clone. Its antigen is currently not known. There are no base qualities to consult, and no much larger clone falls within one base. This sample's time point label indicates: cells obtained before transplantation from donor or recipient. CD3+CD4+ and CD3+CD8+ populations were FACS-sorted from unstimulated pre-transplant donor and recipient cells taken from spleen or lymph nodes. Results and caveats for the whole study, not just this receptor: The conclusions were limited by the relatively low number and heterogeneity of the intestinal transplant patients. Patients with donor T cell macrochimerism had high GvH to HvG T cell clonal ratios in their allografts. Early after transplant, peak levels of circulating GvH clones were associated with declines in HvG clones. GvH clones were detected in recipient bone marrow, and some of these GvH clones were observed earlier in ileal mucosa or blood, consistent with an intestinal mucosal origin.

Preparation of the library involved the immunoSEQ multiplex PCR assay. In most patients, genomic DNA was isolated using the Qiagen DNeasy Blood and Tissue Kit and sent frozen to Adaptive Biotechnologies for TCR sequencing. For most patients, high-throughput TCR-beta CDR3 sequencing of genomic DNA was performed by Adaptive Biotechnologies. The authors processed their data as follows. TCR sequencing data for 18 patients were retrieved from Adaptive's ImmunoSEQ software; a few other patients were processed with MiXCR and VDJtools. To correct CD4 versus CD8 sorting errors, any sequence found in both subsets at a frequency ratio below 5:1 was removed. CDR3 nucleotide sequences shared between donor and recipient were removed because their origin could not be assigned. To be classed as alloreactive, a clone needed at least 2-fold expansion over unstimulated cells and a minimum CFSE-low frequency of 0.002% (template counts) or 0.001% (read counts). Clones detected in sequenced pre-transplant spleen, lymph node, or MLR CFSE-low populations of the donor or recipient were defined as mappable. The cumulative frequency of alloreactive clones was calculated as a percentage of all sequences, weighted by copy number. TCRdb carries this immuneACCESS record with in-frame sequences only. Its versions omit some clonotypes, under half of them owing to an unresolved V gene in the studies checked, with the rest unexplained. V and J calls and clone size are as listed in that table; D and trimming were resolved from the DNA. The sample profile shows some 130,000 clones; approximately 92% of them were found once. Around 0.16% of the sample belongs to the ten largest clones.

The TCR sequence derives from a human donor who received an intestinal transplant. Sequences were derived from unstimulated CD4+ T cells sorted from spleen or lymph node cells, sampled before intestinal transplant. This chain joins TRBV6-5 to TRBJ1-2, with TRBD1 tentatively as D gene (5 bases match). The base sequence is TGTGCCAGCAGCCATACGACAGCCAACTATGGCTACACCTTC. Translated, this is CASSHTTANYGYTF.